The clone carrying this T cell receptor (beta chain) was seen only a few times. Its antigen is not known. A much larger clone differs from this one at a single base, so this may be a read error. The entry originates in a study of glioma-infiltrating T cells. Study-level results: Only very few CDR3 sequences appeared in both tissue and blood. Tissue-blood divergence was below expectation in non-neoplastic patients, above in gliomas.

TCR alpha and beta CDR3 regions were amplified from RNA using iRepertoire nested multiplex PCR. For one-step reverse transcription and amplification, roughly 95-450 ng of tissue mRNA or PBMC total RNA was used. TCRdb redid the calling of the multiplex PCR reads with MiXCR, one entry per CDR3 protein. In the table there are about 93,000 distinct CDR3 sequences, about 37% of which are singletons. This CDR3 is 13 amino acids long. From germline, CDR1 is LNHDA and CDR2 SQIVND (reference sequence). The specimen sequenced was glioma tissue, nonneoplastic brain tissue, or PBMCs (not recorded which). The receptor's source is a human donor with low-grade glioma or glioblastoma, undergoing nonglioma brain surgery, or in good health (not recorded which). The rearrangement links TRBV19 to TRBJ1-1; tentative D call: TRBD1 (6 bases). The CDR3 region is CASSIGRDTEASF. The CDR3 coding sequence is TGTGCCAGTAGCATCGGGAGGGACACTGAAGCTTCCTTT.